This record covers a single TCR beta chain. Other DNA sequences in the same sample also yield this CDR3. This sample is part of a study of blood T cell repertoires in COVID-19. Overall study context: COVID-19 samples, acute and convalescent, were from the United States, Italy and Spain. From T cells, B-cell-depleted T cells, or PBMCs came the material, which was cDNA or gDNA.

Per germline, CDR1 SNHLY and CDR2 FYNNEI. Unmatched junction bases numbered 4, after V lost 4 bases and J lost 5 bases. This CDR3 contains 16 residues. Authors' data handling: Counts of nucleated cells, estimated from reference gene primer amplification, were obtained. Here immunoSEQ multiplex PCR was the method, and the copy in TCRdb shows in-frame clones only, minus some. V, J and clone size derive from that table, while D and trimming were established from the DNA sequence. This sample has 200,000 to 250,000 clones, with roughly 84% found just once. This clonotype originated in a woman at least 80 years old with acute or convalescent COVID-19. Specimen: peripheral blood. The V and J genes are TRBV2 and TRBJ2-2; 13 bases agree with TRBD2. This CDR3 is CASSGLAGGNTGELFF. The DNA for the CDR3 is TGTGCCAGCAGTGGACTAGCGGGGGGTAATACCGGGGAGCTGTTTTTT.